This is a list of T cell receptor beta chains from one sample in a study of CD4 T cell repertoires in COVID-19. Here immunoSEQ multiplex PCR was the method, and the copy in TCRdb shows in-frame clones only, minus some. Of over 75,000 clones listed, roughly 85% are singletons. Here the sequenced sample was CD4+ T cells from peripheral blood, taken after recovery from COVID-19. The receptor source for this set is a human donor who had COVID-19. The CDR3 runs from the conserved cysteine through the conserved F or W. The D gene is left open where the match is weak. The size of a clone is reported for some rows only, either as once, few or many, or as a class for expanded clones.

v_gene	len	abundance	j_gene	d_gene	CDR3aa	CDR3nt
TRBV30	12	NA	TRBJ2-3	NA	CAWSGATDTQYF	TGTGCCTGGAGTGGGGCCACAGATACGCAGTATTTT
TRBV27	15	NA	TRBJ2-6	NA	CASSLRGAGANVLTF	TGTGCCAGCAGTTTACGAGGGGCTGGGGCCAACGTCCTGACTTTC
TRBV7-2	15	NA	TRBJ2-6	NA	CASSFSRSGANVLTF	TGTGCCAGCAGCTTTTCGCGCTCTGGGGCCAACGTCCTGACTTTC
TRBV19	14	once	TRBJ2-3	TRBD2	CASRSLAGADTQYF	TGTGCCAGTAGATCGCTAGCGGGGGCAGATACGCAGTATTTT
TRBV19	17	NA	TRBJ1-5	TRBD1	CASSIVKGARGNQPQHF	TGTGCCAGTAGTATAGTTAAGGGGGCCCGAGGCAATCAGCCCCAGCATTTT
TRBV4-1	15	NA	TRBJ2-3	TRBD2	CASSHSGRDTDTQYF	TGCGCCAGCAGCCATAGCGGGAGGGACACAGATACGCAGTATTTT
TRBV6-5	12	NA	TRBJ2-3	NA	CASREGDRTQYF	TGTGCCAGCAGAGAGGGAGATCGTACGCAGTATTTT
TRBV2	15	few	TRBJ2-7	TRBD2	CASSGRAGTPPEQYF	TGTGCCAGCAGTGGCCGAGCGGGGACCCCTCCCGAGCAGTACTTC
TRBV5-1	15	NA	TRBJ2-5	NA	CASSLGQGNPETQYF	TGCGCCAGCAGCTTGGGGCAGGGAAATCCCGAGACCCAGTACTTC
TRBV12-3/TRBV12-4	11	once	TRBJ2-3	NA	CASSLLGAQYF	TGTGCCAGCAGTTTATTGGGGGCGCAGTATTTT
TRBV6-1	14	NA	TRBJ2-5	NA	CASSDRGNQETQYF	TGTGCCAGCAGTGATCGGGGCAACCAAGAGACCCAGTACTTC
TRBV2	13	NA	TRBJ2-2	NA	CASRWDSTGELFF	TGTGCCAGCAGGTGGGACTCCACCGGGGAGCTGTTTTTT
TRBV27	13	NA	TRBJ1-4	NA	CASSSRASEKLFF	TGTGCCAGCAGTTCCAGGGCCAGTGAAAAACTGTTTTTT
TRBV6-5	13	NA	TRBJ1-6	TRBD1	CASTYDRGSPLHF	TGTGCCAGCACCTACGACAGGGGTTCACCCCTCCACTTT